This TCR beta chain was recorded in a study of molecular identifiers for immune sequencing clone quantification. Findings of the study overall: Single-cell amounts of spiked Jurkat TCR RNA were reportedly detectable among about a million naive cells. Underestimated sizes of highly expanded clones could result from identical TCR molecules that share a barcode.

In regard to this clonotype: The antigen remains unidentified.

TCR libraries were built in bulk with a published protocol and specific TCR primers. TCRdb analysed the PCR reads with MiXCR anew, one entry per CDR3 protein. The table includes 97,000 or so distinct CDR3 sequences, roughly 26% detected once. Naive CD8 T cell sorting was performed on the CD8+CD4-CCR7+CD45RA+ phenotype. V trimming: 1 base; J trimming: 1 base; junction bases outside the gene matches: 4. Germline V gene lookup returns CDR1 MGHRA and CDR2 YSYEKL. CDR3 size: 16 residues. This TCR came from a human donor in good health. Some libraries in this study had Jurkat cell RNA spiked in. The chain combines TRBV4-1 with TRBJ2-3, with 8 bases fitting TRBD2. The sequenced sample was naive CD8+ T cells from blood, with Jurkat cell RNA spiked in. Subset described: FACS-sorted CD8+CD4-CCR7+CD45RA+ naive T cells. The CDR3 loop is CASSQVSGSGTDTQYF. The CDR3 DNA reads as TGCGCCAGCAGCCAAGTCAGCGGGAGCGGCACAGATACGCAGTATTTT.